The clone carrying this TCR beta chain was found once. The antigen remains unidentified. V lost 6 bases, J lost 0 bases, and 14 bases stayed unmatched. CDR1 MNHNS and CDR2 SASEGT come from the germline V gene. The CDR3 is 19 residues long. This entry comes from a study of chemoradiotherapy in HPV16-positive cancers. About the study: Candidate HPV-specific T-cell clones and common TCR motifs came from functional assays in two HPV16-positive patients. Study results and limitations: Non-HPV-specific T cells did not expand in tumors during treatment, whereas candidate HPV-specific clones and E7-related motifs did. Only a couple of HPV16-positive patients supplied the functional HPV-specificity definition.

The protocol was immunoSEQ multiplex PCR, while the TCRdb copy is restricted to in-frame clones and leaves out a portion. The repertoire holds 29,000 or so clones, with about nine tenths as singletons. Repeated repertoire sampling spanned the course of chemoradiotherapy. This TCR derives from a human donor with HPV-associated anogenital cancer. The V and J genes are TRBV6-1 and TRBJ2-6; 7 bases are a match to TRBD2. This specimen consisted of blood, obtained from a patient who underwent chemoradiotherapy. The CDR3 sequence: CASSESREGDISGANVLTF. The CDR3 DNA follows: TGTGCCAGCAGCGAAAGTAGGGAGGGTGACATCTCTGGGGCCAACGTCCTGACTTTC.